These T cell receptor beta chains were read from a single sample in a study of cytomegalovirus exposure and HLA in healthy donors. The method was immunoSEQ multiplex PCR; TCRdb's version includes in-frame clones alone and lacks a portion of them. This table holds approximately 37,000 clones, roughly 81% found once. Sequencing input: PBMCs. These receptors were collected from a man younger than 40 in good health and CMV-seronegative. The CDR3 runs from the conserved cysteine through the conserved F or W. The D gene is left open where the match is weak. Expanded clones are given a class, and other clones once, few, many or no size at all.

>NA|TRBD1|TRBV19|TRBJ2-6
TGTGCCAGTTCCGGGACAGGGGAATCTGGGGCCAACGTCCTGACTTTC
CASSGTGESGANVLTF
>NA|TRBD2|TRBV10-3|TRBJ2-1
TGTGCCATCAGTGAGGAGGGACTAGGAAACAATGAGCAGTTCTTC
CAISEEGLGNNEQFF
>NA|TRBD1|TRBV19|TRBJ1-1
TGTGCCAGTAAACCACAGGGGGCTGAAGCTTTCTTT
CASKPQGAEAFF
>NA|TRBD1|TRBV2|TRBJ1-1
TGTGCCAGCACAGGACAGGGGGGCACTGAAGCTTTCTTT
CASTGQGGTEAFF
>NA|NA|TRBV25-1|TRBJ1-1
TGTGCCAGCAGTGACGTTACTGAAGCTTTCTTT
CASSDVTEAFF
>NA|NA|TRBV13|TRBJ2-5
TGTGCCAGCAGCCAGGGACAGGGAGGAAGCGGGAGGGCCGGAGAGACCCAGTACTTC
CASSQGQGGSGRAGETQYF
>few|TRBD2|TRBV6-1|TRBJ2-3
TGTGCCAGCAGTGAAGCACACGCGGGAGGCCCCACAGATACGCAGTATTTT
CASSEAHAGGPTDTQYF
>NA|TRBD1|TRBV10-3|TRBJ1-2
TGTGCCATCAGTGGCGGACAGGGGGACTATGGCTACACCTTC
CAISGGQGDYGYTF
>NA|TRBD2|TRBV28|TRBJ2-7
TGTGCCAGCAGAGGGATGGGGGGAGGGCCAGCGTACGAGCAGTACTTC
CASRGMGGGPAYEQYF
>NA|TRBD1|TRBV5-1|TRBJ1-4
TGCGCCAGCAGCCCGGGACAGGGAGGAGAAAAACTGTTTTTT
CASSPGQGGEKLFF
>few|TRBD1|TRBV7-9|TRBJ2-7
TGTGCCAGCATGTCCCGGGACAGGTTCGACGAGCAGTACTTC
CASMSRDRFDEQYF
>NA|TRBD1|TRBV9|TRBJ1-4
TGTGCCAGCAGCGCCCGGGCCGGGACAGGGGGCGGAAAACTGTTTTTT
CASSARAGTGGGKLFF
>NA|NA|TRBV29-1|TRBJ2-4
TGCAGCGTTGAGGCTTCAGCCAAAAACATTCAGTACTTC
CSVEASAKNIQYF
>NA|TRBD2|TRBV19|TRBJ2-5
TGTGCCAGTAGTTTGACTAGCGGGATTCAAGAGACCCAGTACTTC
CASSLTSGIQETQYF
>NA|NA|TRBV2|TRBJ2-3
TGTGCCAGCACCGGGACTGGGGATACGCAGTATTTT
CASTGTGDTQYF
>once|TRBD2|TRBV11-3|TRBJ2-3
TGTGCCAGCAGCCCGGGACTACCAGATACGCAGTATTTT
CASSPGLPDTQYF
>NA|NA|TRBV11-2|TRBJ2-5
TGTGCCAGCAGCCGCCGGCCCGGGGAAAAACAAGAGACCCAGTACTTC
CASSRRPGEKQETQYF
>few|NA|TRBV29-1|TRBJ1-1
TGCAGCGTTCGACGCGGCCAGAACACTGAAGCTTTCTTT
CSVRRGQNTEAFF
>NA|TRBD2|TRBV6-4|TRBJ2-1
TGTGCCAGCAGCGGGACTAGCGGAAAGACTGACAATGAGCAGTTCTTC
CASSGTSGKTDNEQFF
>NA|NA|TRBV10-3|TRBJ1-2
TGTGCCATCAAGAGGGGACTCTATGGCTACACCTTC
CAIKRGLYGYTF
>once|NA|TRBV25-1|TRBJ2-5
TGTGCCAGCAGTGAGCCCACGCTGAGCCTAGGTCAAGAGACCCAGTACTTC
CASSEPTLSLGQETQYF
>NA|NA|TRBV11-1|TRBJ1-6
TGTGCCAGCAGCTTACAGAATTTTAATTCACCCCTCCACTTT
CASSLQNFNSPLHF
>NA|TRBD2|TRBV2|TRBJ2-7
TGTGCCAGCAGATTCGCGGGAGCTTCCTACGAGCAGTACTTC
CASRFAGASYEQYF
>NA|NA|TRBV5-1|TRBJ1-2
TGCGCCAGCAGATTGGGGACTGAGGGAGGCTACACCTTC
CASRLGTEGGYTF
>few|TRBD1|TRBV6-6|TRBJ1-2
TGTGCCAGCAACCAGGGACAGGCGAACTATGGCTACACCTTC
CASNQGQANYGYTF
>NA|NA|TRBV2|TRBJ1-2
TGTGTCAGCAGTACAGCAGCTAACTATGGCTACACCTTC
CVSSTAANYGYTF
>NA|TRBD1|TRBV7-6|TRBJ2-3
TGTGCCAGCAGCTTTGGGACAGTAAACACAGATACGCAGTATTTT
CASSFGTVNTDTQYF
>NA|NA|TRBV13|TRBJ2-7
TGTGCCAGCAGCTCCAACTCATCCTACGAGCAGTACTTC
CASSSNSSYEQYF